The 15 T cell receptor beta chains presented below share a single source sample, sequenced in a study of early T cells in non-severe SARS-CoV-2 infection. One entry per CDR3 protein, called by TCRdb with MiXCR from the 5' RACE reads. The sample contains tens of thousands of distinct CDR3 sequences, over 9.5% of which appear only once. The material sequenced was whole blood, taken at baseline. The receptors originated from an adult who was a healthcare worker with PCR-confirmed SARS-CoV-2 infection or an uninfected control (not recorded which).

In its sample, this clonotype was seen once. A much larger clone is a single base away; this may be a read error. The J gene is TRBJ2-1, the V gene TRBV14, with 9 bases fitting TRBD1. V was pared by 6 bases and J by 2 bases, with 5 bases of the junction left unmatched. CDR1 and CDR2 (germline): SGHDN, FVKESK. The CDR3 loop spans 15 amino acids. CDR3 region: CASRARDRAYNEQFF. The CDR3 coding sequence is TGTGCCAGCAGGGCCCGGGACAGGGCCTACAATGAGCAGTTCTTC.

This clonotype was found many times. The chain couples TRBV11-2 to TRBJ1-1; tentative D call: TRBD1 (5 bases). V was shortened by 5 bases and J by 4 bases, with 11 bases between the two germline ends. This CDR3 is built from 13 residues. The germline V gene has CDR1 SGHAT and CDR2 FQNNGV. In DNA form, the CDR3 reads TGTGCCAGCAGCCCCAGCAGGGCCACTGAAGCTTTCTTT. It encodes CASSPSRATEAFF.

In this sample, this clonotype turned up a few times. Here the CDR3 DNA reads TGTGCCAGCAGTTTGGGGGGATACAACACTGAAGCTTTCTTT. It encodes CASSLGGYNTEAFF. V gene TRBV12-3 or TRBV12-4 combines with J gene TRBJ1-1, with a weak D call TRBD1 (5 bases). V was pared by 3 bases and J by 2 bases, with 10 bases between. The CDR3 runs to 14 residues.

In this sample, this clonotype turned up many times. The genes are TRBV9 and TRBJ1-2; the match to TRBD1 covers 9 bases. Germline V gives CDR1 SGDLS, CDR2 YYNGEE. The CDR3 extends over 14 amino acids. Losses at the gene ends were 3 bases for V and 3 bases for J; bases not matched to a gene: 3. The CDR3 DNA reads as TGTGCCAGCAGCGCCCGACAGGGGGACTATGGCTACACCTTC. Its protein product is CASSARQGDYGYTF.

In its sample, this clonotype was seen many times. The chain has TRBV7-9 and TRBJ2-1; tentative D call: TRBD1 (5 bases). Germline CDR1 SEHNR, CDR2 FQNEAQ (reference sequence). V was shortened by 1 base and J by 10 bases, with 8 bases between the two germline ends. This CDR3 is built from 12 residues. CDR3 nucleotide sequence: TGTGCCAGCAGCTTAGAGGCAGGGGAGCAGTTCTTC. Protein: CASSLEAGEQFF.

This clonotype appeared a few times. V and J are TRBV5-1 and TRBJ2-2; D unclear. This CDR3 is built from 15 residues. V lost 0 bases to trimming and J lost 3 bases, with 9 bases between them. The germline V gene encodes CDR1 SGHRS and CDR2 YFSETQ. The CDR3 sequence is CASSLVGSHTGELFF. For the CDR3, the DNA is TGCGCCAGCAGCTTGGTTGGCAGTCACACCGGGGAGCTGTTTTTT.

In its sample, this clonotype was seen a few times. V is TRBV18 and J is TRBJ1-6; TRBD1 is a possible D gene (5 bases). The germline V and J ends were trimmed by 3 bases and 7 bases, with 13 bases remaining between them. The CDR3 loop spans 15 amino acids. CDR1 is KGHSH, CDR2 LQKENI, per germline. Written as DNA, the CDR3 is TGTGCCAGCTCACCCGCCCGGGACTCCAATTCACCCCTCCACTTT. It specifies CASSPARDSNSPLHF.

The genes are TRBV7-9 and TRBJ1-4; D may be TRBD1 (5 bases). This CDR3 contains 11 residues. Germline V lookup: CDR1 SEHNR, CDR2 FQNEAQ (reference sequence). V lost 5 bases and J 8 bases, leaving 6 bases between the germline ends. CDR3 sequence: CASSPGEKLFF. The CDR3 DNA reads TGTGCCAGCAGCCCAGGGGAAAAACTGTTTTTT.

This clonotype showed up many times. The DNA for the CDR3 is TGTGCCAGCAGTTCAGGGGAAGGCTATGGCTACACCTTC. It is translated as CASSSGEGYGYTF. The chain recombines TRBV3-1 with TRBJ1-2, with a tentative D call TRBD1 (6 bases). The CDR3 has 13 residues. V lost 6 bases and J 4 bases, leaving 12 bases between the germline ends. CDR1 and CDR2 from the germline V gene are LGHDT and YNNKEL (reference sequence).

The table lists this clonotype with many counts. This chain uses TRBV10-2 with TRBJ2-7, with TRBD1 identical over 7 bases. V trimming: 0 bases; J trimming: 3 bases; junction bases outside the gene matches: 5. CDR3 length: 15 amino acids. CDR1 and CDR2 (germline): WSHSY, SAAADI. The CDR3 sequence is CASSESGQGVYEQYF. CDR3 nucleotide sequence: TGCGCCAGCAGTGAGTCGGGCCAGGGGGTCTACGAGCAGTACTTC.

A few counts support this clonotype. The gene calls are TRBV19 and TRBJ2-7; D call uncertain. Germline lookup yields CDR1 LNHDA and CDR2 SQIVND (reference sequence). Deletions cut 3 bases from V and 5 bases from J, with 8 bases between. The CDR3 length is 12 residues. CDR3 loop: CASSIPPHEQYF. CDR3 in DNA: TGTGCCAGTAGTATTCCCCCCCACGAGCAGTACTTC. Together with reference TRBV19 and TRBJ2-7, the CDR3 gives the full variable domain: DGGITQSPKYLFRKEGQNVTLSCEQNLNHDAMYWYRQDPGQGLRLIYYSQIVNDFQKGDIAEGYSVSREKKESFPLTVTSAQKNPTAFYLCASSIPPHEQYFGPGTRLTVT.

Only a few counts were recorded for this clonotype. The chain uses TRBV2 and TRBJ1-2, with D possibly TRBD1 on 5 matching bases. Germline V gene data show CDR1 as SNHLY and CDR2 as FYNNEI. The V gene lost 7 bases and the J gene lost 7 bases, with 19 bases spanning the gap. The CDR3 has 14 residues. CDR3 nucleotide sequence: TGTGCCAGCAATGGATTTTCGGGGCAAGTTGGCTACACCTTC. This gives the protein CASNGFSGQVGYTF.

V usage is TRBV7-9 and J usage is TRBJ2-5; D unresolved. This CDR3 spans 15 amino acids. Trimming pared 0 bases from V and 0 bases from J, leaving 8 bases between. The germline V gene encodes CDR1 SEHNR and CDR2 FQNEAQ (reference sequence). The CDR3 DNA is TGTGCCAGCAGCTTAGCGGGGATAAACCAAGAGACCCAGTACTTC. Translation gives CASSLAGINQETQYF.

This chain links TRBV5-1 with TRBJ1-2; perhaps TRBD1 as D (6 bases). Trimming shortened V by 0 bases and J by 8 bases, and 8 bases separated the two germline ends. CDR1 and CDR2 from the germline V gene are SGHRS and YFSETQ. The CDR3 is 12 amino acids. CDR3 amino acids: CASSLAGGGYTF. The DNA for the CDR3 is TGCGCCAGCAGCTTGGCCGGGGGCGGCTACACCTTC.

The V gene is TRBV18, the J gene TRBJ1-6; weak D call: TRBD1 (6 bases). The length of the CDR3 is 14 residues. Trimming removed 2 bases at V and 9 bases at J, with 11 bases between. The V gene's germline CDR1 is KGHSH and CDR2 LQKENI. The CDR3 DNA follows: TGTGCCAGCTCACCAGGGGGCGCAGGTTCACCCCTCCACTTT. Translated: CASSPGGAGSPLHF.